The 19 T cell receptor beta chains listed next were all sequenced from one sample in a study of cytomegalovirus exposure and HLA in healthy donors. The PCR was carried out with 60 Vbeta primers and 13 Jbeta primers. The method was immunoSEQ multiplex PCR; TCRdb's version includes in-frame clones alone and lacks a portion of them. The sample yields some 140,000 clones, over 65% seen once. The sample consisted of PBMCs. The receptors come from a female donor in good health and CMV-seropositive.

This clone was detected only a few times. The CDR3, as DNA: TGTGCCAGCACCCAGGGGGATAACACTGAAGCTTTCTTT. Its translation is CASTQGDNTEAFF. V gene TRBV2 combines with J gene TRBJ1-1; 7 bases align to TRBD1. The CDR3 totals 13 residues. V dropped 7 bases and J dropped 2; count of bases not matched to a gene: 4. CDR1 and CDR2 from the germline V gene are SNHLY and FYNNEI.

The chain combines TRBV6-6 with TRBJ1-1; D remains ambiguous. Per the germline V gene, CDR1 is MNHNY and CDR2 is SVGAGI (reference sequence). V was clipped by 6 bases and J by 1 base, with 12 bases between them. The length of the CDR3 is 14 residues. CDR3 bases: TGTGCCAGCAGCTCCACCCGGGGGAACACTGAAGCTTTCTTT. Translated: CASSSTRGNTEAFF.

The V call is TRBV6-5, the J call TRBJ2-7, with TRBD1 identical over 9 bases. The V gene's germline CDR1 is MNHEY and CDR2 SVGAGI. The CDR3 totals 14 residues. Trimming cost V 5 bases and J 3 bases; bases outside gene matches: 5. The CDR3 reads CASSPGTGIYEQYF. The CDR3, as DNA: TGTGCCAGCAGTCCCGGGACAGGGATCTACGAGCAGTACTTC.

The V and J genes are TRBV10-1 and TRBJ2-4, with D perhaps TRBD2 (5 bases). V dropped 6 bases and J dropped 7 bases, with 16 bases sitting between them. The CDR3 loop spans 14 amino acids. The V gene's germline CDR1 is WNHNN and CDR2 SYGVQD (reference sequence). In DNA, the CDR3 is TGCGCCAGCAGCAAGACGCGGGCAAGTAACATTCAGTACTTC. This codes for CASSKTRASNIQYF.

V usage is TRBV4-1 and J usage is TRBJ2-7, with 8 nucleotides matching TRBD2. This CDR3 has 14 residues. Germline V gene sequence: CDR1 MGHRA, CDR2 YSYEKL. V lost 1 base to trimming and J lost 5 bases; unmatched junction nucleotides: 4. In DNA form, the CDR3 reads TGCGCCAGCAGCCAAGGGGTAGCGGGGAACGAGCAGTACTTC. Its translation: CASSQGVAGNEQYF.

This chain connects TRBV11-2 to TRBJ2-7, with 8 bases aligning to TRBD1. The junction had 8 bases not matched to a gene; V was cut back by 2 bases and J by 5 bases. This CDR3 region has 15 residues. Germline V lookup: CDR1 SGHAT, CDR2 FQNNGV. CDR3 DNA: TGTGCCAGCAGCTTAAATTCGGACAGGGTAGACGAGCAGTACTTC. This translates into CASSLNSDRVDEQYF.

CDR3 DNA: TGCACCAGCAGGCCCCGGGGGGGACTAACCTCTGGGGCCAACGTCCTGACTTTC. Its translation: CTSRPRGGLTSGANVLTF. The chain couples TRBV1 to TRBJ2-6; TRBD2, the table's D call, was not compared with the DNA. TRBV1 is a recognized pseudogene. The CDR3 sequence is 18 residues long.

The chain is built from TRBV25-1 and TRBJ1-2, with a tentative D call TRBD1 (6 bases). The CDR3 sequence is 15 residues long. The germline gives CDR1 MGHDK, CDR2 SYGVNS. V lost 6 bases and J lost 3, with 17 bases in between. The CDR3 loop reads CASRASTGFDYGYTF. The DNA of the CDR3 is TGTGCCAGCAGGGCTTCTACAGGGTTTGACTATGGCTACACCTTC.

This clone was seen more than once but under ten times. This chain connects TRBV28 to TRBJ1-1; unclear D gene. The germline V gene has CDR1 MDHEN and CDR2 SYDVKM. The V gene lost 3 bases and the J gene lost 7 bases, with 12 bases spanning the gap. The CDR3 runs to 13 residues. This CDR3 reads CASSFSAPGEAFF. The CDR3, as DNA: TGTGCCAGCAGTTTTTCGGCCCCGGGTGAAGCTTTCTTT. The full variable domain, rest sourced from reference TRBV28 and TRBJ1-1, is DVKVTQSSRYLVKRTGEKVFLECVQDMDHENMFWYRQDPGLGLRLIYFSYDVKMKEKGDIPEGYSVSREKKERFSLILESASTNQTSMYLCASSFSAPGEAFFGQGTRLTVV.

This clone was observed a handful of times. The CDR3 loop reads CASSYRTARDIQYF. The CDR3 DNA sequence: TGTGCCAGCAGTTACCGGACAGCGCGAGACATTCAGTACTTC. This chain uses TRBV6-5 with TRBJ2-4, with D perhaps TRBD1 (6 bases). The CDR3 contains 14 residues. CDR1 MNHEY and CDR2 SVGAGI come from the germline V gene. V dropped 2 bases and J dropped 8 bases, with 13 bases sitting between them.

This clone was recorded only once. The rearrangement uses TRBV5-6 and TRBJ2-7, with a weak D call TRBD1 (6 bases). The CDR3 sequence is 13 residues long. Trimming removed 3 bases at V and 5 bases at J, with 12 bases between. The germline V gene encodes CDR1 SGHDT and CDR2 YYEEEE. CDR3 region: CASSSGTQNEQYF. The CDR3 region has the DNA TGTGCCAGCAGCTCCGGGACACAAAACGAGCAGTACTTC.

The V and J genes are TRBV7-6 and TRBJ2-1; 8 nucleotides line up with TRBD1. The V gene end was trimmed by 1 base and the J gene end by 6 bases; junction bases not matched to a gene: 8. In germline, CDR1 is SGHVS, CDR2 FNYEAQ. The CDR3 loop spans 16 amino acids. CDR3 sequence reads: CASSLVPRGQGNEQFF. DNA of the CDR3: TGTGCCAGCAGCTTAGTTCCCAGGGGGCAGGGCAATGAGCAGTTCTTC.

The V call is TRBV15, the J call TRBJ2-3; TRBD2 aligns across 10 bases. The V gene end was trimmed by 2 bases and the J gene end by 1 base; junction bases not matched to a gene: 3. Germline V gene lookup returns CDR1 LNHNV and CDR2 YYDKDF (reference sequence). This CDR3 has 16 residues. The CDR3 is CATSRRLAGGTDTQYF. The CDR3 coding sequence is TGTGCCACCAGCAGAAGGCTAGCGGGGGGCACAGATACGCAGTATTTT.

The rearrangement links TRBV2 to TRBJ2-1, with D maybe TRBD1 (5 bases). The CDR3 spans 13 residues. Germline CDR1 and CDR2: SNHLY and FYNNEI. V gave up 1 base and J gave up 9 bases, with 10 bases separating them. The CDR3 protein is CASSEVRTSEQFF. In nucleotides, the CDR3 is TGTGCCAGCAGTGAAGTTAGGACATCTGAGCAGTTCTTC. Full variable domain (rest looked up from reference TRBV2 and TRBJ2-1): EPEVTQTPSHQVTQMGQEVILRCVPISNHLYFYWYRQILGQKVEFLVSFYNNEISEKSEIFDDQFSVERPDGSNFTLKIRSTKLEDSAMYFCASSEVRTSEQFFGPGTRLTVL.

Note on this clone: One end of the junction does not line up with germline, which may come from a read error. V is TRBV2 and J is TRBJ1-3; 8 nucleotides agree with TRBD1. CDR1 and CDR2 from the germline V gene are SNHLY and FYNNEI. The CDR3 has 12 residues. CDR3 residues: CAGRGLGNTIYF. In nucleotides, the CDR3 is TGTGCCGGCAGGGGGCTTGGAAACACCATATATTTT.

The chain links TRBV25-1 to TRBJ2-7, with a tentative D call TRBD2 (5 bases). The germline gives CDR1 MGHDK, CDR2 SYGVNS. The CDR3 is 14 amino acids. V lost 3 bases and J 4 bases, leaving 13 bases between the germline ends. CDR3 in amino acids: CASSDHPRRYEQYF. The DNA of the CDR3 is TGTGCCAGCAGTGACCACCCTAGGAGGTACGAGCAGTACTTC.

This chain joins TRBV6-6 and TRBJ2-1; TRBD2 matches at 13 bases. CDR3 size: 16 residues. Germline lookup yields CDR1 MNHNY and CDR2 SVGAGI (reference sequence). J was trimmed by 7 bases and V by 2 bases; bases with no gene match: 5. CDR3 DNA sequence: TGTGCCAGCAGTTACGAACTAGCGGGGGGGCCAAATGAGCAGTTCTTC. It specifies CASSYELAGGPNEQFF.

This clone turned up a few times. The J gene is TRBJ2-7, the V gene TRBV30; no firm D call. Germline V gives CDR1 GTSNPN, CDR2 SVGIG (reference sequence). V was cut by 1 base and J by 3 bases, with 4 bases left in between. The length of the CDR3 is 11 residues. This CDR3 is CAWSGSYEQYF. The CDR3 DNA follows: TGTGCCTGGAGTGGGAGCTACGAGCAGTACTTC.

The CDR3 protein is CASSLEASGGYKQYF. The CDR3 nucleotides read TGTGCCAGCAGCTTAGAGGCTAGCGGGGGGTATAAGCAGTACTTC. The chain employs TRBV7-2 and TRBJ2-7, with 11 nucleotides matching TRBD2. Germline CDR1 is SGHTA and CDR2 is FQGNSA. This CDR3 is built from 15 residues. The trim removed 1 base at V and 8 bases at J, leaving 7 bases unmatched.